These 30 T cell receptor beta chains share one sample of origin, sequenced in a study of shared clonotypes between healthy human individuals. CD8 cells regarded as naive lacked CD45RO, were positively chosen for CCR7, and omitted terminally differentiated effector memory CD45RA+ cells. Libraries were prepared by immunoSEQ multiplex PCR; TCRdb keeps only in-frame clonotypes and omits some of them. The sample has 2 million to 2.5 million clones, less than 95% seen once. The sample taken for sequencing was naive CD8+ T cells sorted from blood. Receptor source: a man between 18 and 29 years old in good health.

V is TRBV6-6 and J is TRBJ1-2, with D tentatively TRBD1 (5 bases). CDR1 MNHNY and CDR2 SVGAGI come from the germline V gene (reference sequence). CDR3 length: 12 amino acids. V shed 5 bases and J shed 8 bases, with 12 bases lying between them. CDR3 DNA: TGTGCCAGCAGTCCTTCCGGGGGAGGCTACACCTTC. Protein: CASSPSGGGYTF.

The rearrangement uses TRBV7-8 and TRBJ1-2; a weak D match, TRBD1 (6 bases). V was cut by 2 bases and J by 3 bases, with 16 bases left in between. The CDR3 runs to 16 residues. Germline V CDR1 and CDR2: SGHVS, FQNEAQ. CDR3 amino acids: CASSLSGEGVDYGYTF. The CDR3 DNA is TGTGCCAGCAGCTTAAGCGGTGAGGGGGTGGACTATGGCTACACCTTC. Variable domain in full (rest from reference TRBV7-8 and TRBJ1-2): GAGVSQSPRYKVAKRGQDVALRCDPISGHVSLFWYQQALGQGPEFLTYFQNEAQLDKSGLPSDRFFAERPEGSVSTLKIQRTQQEDSAVYLCASSLSGEGVDYGYTFGSGTRLTVV.

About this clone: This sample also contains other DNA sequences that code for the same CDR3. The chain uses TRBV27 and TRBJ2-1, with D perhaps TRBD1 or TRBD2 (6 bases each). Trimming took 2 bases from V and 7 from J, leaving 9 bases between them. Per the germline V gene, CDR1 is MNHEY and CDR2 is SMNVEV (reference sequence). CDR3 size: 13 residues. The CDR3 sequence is CASSLGGGNEQFF. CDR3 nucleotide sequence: TGTGCCAGCAGTTTAGGAGGGGGGAATGAGCAGTTCTTC.

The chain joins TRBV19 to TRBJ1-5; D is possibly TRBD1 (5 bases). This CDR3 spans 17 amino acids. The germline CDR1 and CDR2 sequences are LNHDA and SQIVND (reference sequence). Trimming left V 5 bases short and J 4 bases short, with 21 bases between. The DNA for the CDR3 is TGTGCCAGTAGTCCCGGGACGTTAACCATAGCAAATCAGCCCCAGCATTTT. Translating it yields CASSPGTLTIANQPQHF.

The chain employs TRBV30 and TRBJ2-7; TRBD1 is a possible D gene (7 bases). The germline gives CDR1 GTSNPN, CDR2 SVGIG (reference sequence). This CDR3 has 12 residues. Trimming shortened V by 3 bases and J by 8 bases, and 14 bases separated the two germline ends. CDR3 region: CAWSSQGTQQYF. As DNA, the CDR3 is TGTGCCTGGAGCTCACAGGGGACTCAGCAGTACTTC.

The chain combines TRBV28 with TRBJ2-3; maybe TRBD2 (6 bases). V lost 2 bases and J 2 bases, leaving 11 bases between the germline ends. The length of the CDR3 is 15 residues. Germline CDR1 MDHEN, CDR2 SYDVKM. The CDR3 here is CASSLIRGNTDTQYF. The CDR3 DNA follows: TGTGCCAGCAGTTTAATCCGGGGGAACACAGATACGCAGTATTTT.

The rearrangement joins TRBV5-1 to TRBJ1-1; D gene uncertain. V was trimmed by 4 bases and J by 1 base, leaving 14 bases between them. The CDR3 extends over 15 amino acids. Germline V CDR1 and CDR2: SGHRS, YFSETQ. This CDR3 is CASSPGGWGNTEAFF. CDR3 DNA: TGCGCCAGCAGCCCGGGAGGGTGGGGGAACACTGAAGCTTTCTTT. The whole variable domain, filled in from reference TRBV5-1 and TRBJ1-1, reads KAGVTQTPRYLIKTRGQQVTLSCSPISGHRSVSWYQQTPGQGLQFLFEYFSETQRNKGNFPGRFSGRQFSNSRSEMNVSTLELGDSALYLCASSPGGWGNTEAFFGQGTRLTVV.

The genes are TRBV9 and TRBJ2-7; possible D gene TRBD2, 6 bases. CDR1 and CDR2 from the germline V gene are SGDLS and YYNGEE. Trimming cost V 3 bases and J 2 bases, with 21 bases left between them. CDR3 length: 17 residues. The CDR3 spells CASSAAEWAGTTYEQYF. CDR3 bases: TGTGCCAGCAGCGCCGCCGAATGGGCGGGAACGACCTACGAGCAGTACTTC.

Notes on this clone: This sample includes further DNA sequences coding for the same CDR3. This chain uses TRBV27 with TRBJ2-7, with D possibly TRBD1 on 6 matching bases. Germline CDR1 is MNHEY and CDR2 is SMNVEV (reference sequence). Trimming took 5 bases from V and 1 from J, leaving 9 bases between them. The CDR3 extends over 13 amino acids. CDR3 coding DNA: TGTGCCAGCAGTCCAGGGGCATCCTACGAGCAGTACTTC. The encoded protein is CASSPGASYEQYF.

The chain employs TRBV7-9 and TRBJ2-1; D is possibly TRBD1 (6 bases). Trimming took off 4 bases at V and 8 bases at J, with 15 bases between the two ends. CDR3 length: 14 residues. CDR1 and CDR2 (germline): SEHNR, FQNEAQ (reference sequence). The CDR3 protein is CASSSYTGKDEQFF. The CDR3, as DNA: TGTGCCAGCAGCTCATATACAGGGAAAGATGAGCAGTTCTTC.

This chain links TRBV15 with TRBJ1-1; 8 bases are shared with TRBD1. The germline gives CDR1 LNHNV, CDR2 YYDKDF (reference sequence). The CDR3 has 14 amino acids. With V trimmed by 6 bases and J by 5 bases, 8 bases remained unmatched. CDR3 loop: CATRERTGLTEAFF. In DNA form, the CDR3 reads TGTGCCACCAGAGAAAGGACAGGGCTGACTGAAGCTTTCTTT. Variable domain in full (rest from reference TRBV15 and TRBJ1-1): DAMVIQNPRYQVTQFGKPVTLSCSQTLNHNVMYWYQQKSSQAPKLLFHYYDKDFNNEADTPDNFQSRRPNTSFCFLDIRSPGLGDTAMYLCATRERTGLTEAFFGQGTRLTVV.

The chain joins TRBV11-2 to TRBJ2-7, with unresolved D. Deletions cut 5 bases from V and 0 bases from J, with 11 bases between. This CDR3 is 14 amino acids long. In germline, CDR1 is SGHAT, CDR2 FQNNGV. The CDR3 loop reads CASSRPLSSYEQYF. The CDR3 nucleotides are TGTGCCAGCAGCCGTCCGTTAAGCTCCTACGAGCAGTACTTC.

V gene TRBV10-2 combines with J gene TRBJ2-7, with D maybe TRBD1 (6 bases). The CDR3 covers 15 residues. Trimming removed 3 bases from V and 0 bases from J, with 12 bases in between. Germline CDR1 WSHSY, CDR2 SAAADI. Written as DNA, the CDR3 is TGCGCCAGCAGTGACGGACAGAACCCCTCCTACGAGCAGTACTTC. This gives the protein CASSDGQNPSYEQYF.

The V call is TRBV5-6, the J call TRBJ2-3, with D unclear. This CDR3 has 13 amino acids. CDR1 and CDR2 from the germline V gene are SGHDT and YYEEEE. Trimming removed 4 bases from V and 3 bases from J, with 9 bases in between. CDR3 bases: TGTGCCAGCAGCCCTTCGGGTACAGATACGCAGTATTTT. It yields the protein CASSPSGTDTQYF.

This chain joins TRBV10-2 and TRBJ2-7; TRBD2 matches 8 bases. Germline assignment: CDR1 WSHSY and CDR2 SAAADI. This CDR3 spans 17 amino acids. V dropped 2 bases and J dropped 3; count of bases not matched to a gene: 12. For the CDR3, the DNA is TGCGCCAGCAGTGAGCCCAGGGGAGCGGGGGTTCTCTACGAGCAGTACTTC. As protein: CASSEPRGAGVLYEQYF.

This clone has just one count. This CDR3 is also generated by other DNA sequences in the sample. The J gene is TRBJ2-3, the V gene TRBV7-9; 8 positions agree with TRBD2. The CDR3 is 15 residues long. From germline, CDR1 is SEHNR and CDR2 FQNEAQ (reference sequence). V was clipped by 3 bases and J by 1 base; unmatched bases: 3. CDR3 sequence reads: CASSFSGGGTDTQYF. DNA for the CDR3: TGTGCCAGCAGCTTCTCGGGGGGGGGCACAGATACGCAGTATTTT.

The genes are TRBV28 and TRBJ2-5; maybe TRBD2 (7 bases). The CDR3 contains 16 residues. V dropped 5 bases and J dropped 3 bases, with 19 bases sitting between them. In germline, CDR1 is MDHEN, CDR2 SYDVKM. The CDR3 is CASSTRTIGGEETQYF. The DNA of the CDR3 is TGTGCCAGCAGTACCCGGACTATAGGGGGGGAAGAGACCCAGTACTTC. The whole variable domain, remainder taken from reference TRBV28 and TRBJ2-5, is DVKVTQSSRYLVKRTGEKVFLECVQDMDHENMFWYRQDPGLGLRLIYFSYDVKMKEKGDIPEGYSVSREKKERFSLILESASTNQTSMYLCASSTRTIGGEETQYFGPGTRLLVL.

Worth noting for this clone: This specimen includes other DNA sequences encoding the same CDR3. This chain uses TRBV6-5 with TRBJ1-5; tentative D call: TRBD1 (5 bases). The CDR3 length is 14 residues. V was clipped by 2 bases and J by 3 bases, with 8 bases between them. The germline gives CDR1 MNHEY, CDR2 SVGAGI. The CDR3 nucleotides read TGTGCCAGCAGTTACAGGGGTTCCAATCAGCCCCAGCATTTT. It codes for CASSYRGSNQPQHF.

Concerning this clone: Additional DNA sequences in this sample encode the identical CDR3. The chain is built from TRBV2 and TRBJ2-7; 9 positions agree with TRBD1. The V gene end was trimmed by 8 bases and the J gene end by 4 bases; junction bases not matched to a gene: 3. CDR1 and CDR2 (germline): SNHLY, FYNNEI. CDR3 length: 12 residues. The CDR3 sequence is CASGTGSYEQYF. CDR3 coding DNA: TGTGCCAGCGGGACAGGGTCGTACGAGCAGTACTTC.

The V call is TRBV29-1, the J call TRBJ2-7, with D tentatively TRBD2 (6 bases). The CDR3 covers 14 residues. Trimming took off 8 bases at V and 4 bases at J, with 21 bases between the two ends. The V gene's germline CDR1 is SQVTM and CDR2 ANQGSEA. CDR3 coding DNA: TGCAGCCTCGGTGGCGGGGAGAGGGGATACGAGCAGTACTTC. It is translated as CSLGGGERGYEQYF.

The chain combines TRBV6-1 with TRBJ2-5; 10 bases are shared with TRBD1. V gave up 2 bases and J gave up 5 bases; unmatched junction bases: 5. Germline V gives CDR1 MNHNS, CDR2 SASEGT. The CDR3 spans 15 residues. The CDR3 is CASSEPGQGTETQYF. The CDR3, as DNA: TGTGCCAGCAGTGAACCGGGACAGGGGACCGAGACCCAGTACTTC.

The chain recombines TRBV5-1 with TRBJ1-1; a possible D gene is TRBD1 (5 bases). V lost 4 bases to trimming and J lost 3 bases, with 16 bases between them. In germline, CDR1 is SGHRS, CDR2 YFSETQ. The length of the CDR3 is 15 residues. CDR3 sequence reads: CASSPGLWGDTEAFF. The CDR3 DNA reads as TGCGCCAGCAGCCCGGGGTTGTGGGGGGACACTGAAGCTTTCTTT.

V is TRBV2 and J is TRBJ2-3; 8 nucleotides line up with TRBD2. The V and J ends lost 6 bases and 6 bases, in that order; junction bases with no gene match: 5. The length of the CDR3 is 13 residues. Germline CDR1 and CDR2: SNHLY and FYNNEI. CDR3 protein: CASSGGAMDTQYF. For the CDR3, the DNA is TGTGCCAGCAGCGGGGGGGCCATGGATACGCAGTATTTT.

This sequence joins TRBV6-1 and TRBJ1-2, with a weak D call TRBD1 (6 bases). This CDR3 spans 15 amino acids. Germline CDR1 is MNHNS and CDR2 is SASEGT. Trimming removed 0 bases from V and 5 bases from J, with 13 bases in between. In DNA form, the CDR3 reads TGTGCCAGCAGTGAAGCCCCGGCAGGGGAGTATGGCTACACCTTC. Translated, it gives CASSEAPAGEYGYTF.

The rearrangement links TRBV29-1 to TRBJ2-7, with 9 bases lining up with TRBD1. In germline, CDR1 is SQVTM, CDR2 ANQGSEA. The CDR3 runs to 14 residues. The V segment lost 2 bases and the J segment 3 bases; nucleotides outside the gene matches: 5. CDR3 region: CSVELRTGDYEQYF. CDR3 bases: TGCAGCGTTGAACTGCGGACAGGGGACTACGAGCAGTACTTC.

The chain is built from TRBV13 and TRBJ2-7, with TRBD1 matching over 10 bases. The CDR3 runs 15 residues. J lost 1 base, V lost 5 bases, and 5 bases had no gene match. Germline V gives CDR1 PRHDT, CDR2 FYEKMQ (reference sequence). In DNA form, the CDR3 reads TGTGCCAGCAGCCAAGGGACAGGGGATTCCTACGAGCAGTACTTC. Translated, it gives CASSQGTGDSYEQYF. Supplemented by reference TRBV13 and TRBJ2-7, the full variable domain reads AAGVIQSPRHLIKEKRETATLKCYPIPRHDTVYWYQQGPGQDPQFLISFYEKMQSDKGSIPDRFSAQQFSDYHSELNMSSLELGDSALYFCASSQGTGDSYEQYFGPGTRLTVT.

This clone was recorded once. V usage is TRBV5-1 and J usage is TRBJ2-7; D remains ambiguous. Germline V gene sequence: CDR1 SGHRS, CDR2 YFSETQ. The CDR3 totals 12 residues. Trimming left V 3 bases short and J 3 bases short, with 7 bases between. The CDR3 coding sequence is TGCGCCAGCAGCTACCTTAACTACGAGCAGTACTTC. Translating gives CASSYLNYEQYF.

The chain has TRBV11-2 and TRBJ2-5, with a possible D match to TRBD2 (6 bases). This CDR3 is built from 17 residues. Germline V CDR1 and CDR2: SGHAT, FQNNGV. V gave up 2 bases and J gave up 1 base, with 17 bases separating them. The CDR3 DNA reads TGTGCCAGCAGCTTAATGGGGGGATGGGGGAGCCAAGAGACCCAGTACTTC. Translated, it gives CASSLMGGWGSQETQYF.

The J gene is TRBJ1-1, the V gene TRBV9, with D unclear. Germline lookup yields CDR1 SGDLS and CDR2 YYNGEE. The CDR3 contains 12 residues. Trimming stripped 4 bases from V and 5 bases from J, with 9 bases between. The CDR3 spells CASSPILTEAFF. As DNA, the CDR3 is TGTGCCAGCAGCCCCATTTTGACTGAAGCTTTCTTT.

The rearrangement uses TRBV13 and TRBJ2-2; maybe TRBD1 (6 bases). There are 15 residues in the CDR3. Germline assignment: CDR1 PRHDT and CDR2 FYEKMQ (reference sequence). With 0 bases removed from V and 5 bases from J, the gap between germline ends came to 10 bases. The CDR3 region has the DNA TGTGCCAGCAGCTTAGGAACAGGGATAACCGGGGAGCTGTTTTTT. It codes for CASSLGTGITGELFF.